These T cell receptor beta chains were read from a single sample in a study of blood T cell repertoires in COVID-19. The repertoire was sequenced with immunoSEQ multiplex PCR; TCRdb's copy has only in-frame clones and lacks some. The sample lists around 150,000 clones; around 85% were seen once. Material: peripheral blood. These receptors all come from a human donor with acute or convalescent COVID-19. The donor label of this sample is uncertain. Each CDR3 is given with its conserved first and last residue. The order of the fields is V gene, J gene, CDR3 protein.

TRBV5-1,TRBJ1-1,CASSLGRAEEAFF
TRBV5-1,TRBJ1-1,CASSLGGVANTEAFF
TRBV29-1,TRBJ1-5,CSVAVQGSNQPQHF
TRBV5-4,TRBJ1-1,CASSFLQGRITEAFF
TRBV30,TRBJ2-3,CAWSVPRVSDRETDTQYF
TRBV18,TRBJ1-2,CASSRDTVNYGYTF
TRBV27,TRBJ1-6,CASRHPNSPLHF
TRBV6-5,TRBJ1-5,CASSSDRVGQPQHF
TRBV7-8,TRBJ1-2,CASSLFQGARGYTF
TRBV12-3/TRBV12-4,TRBJ1-6,CASRANSPLHF
TRBV19,TRBJ1-3,CASSIGGPQAYTIYF
TRBV6-2/TRBV6-3,TRBJ1-1,CASSYNNGGSRMNTEAFF
TRBV5-6,TRBJ2-3,CASSFRQTRTDTQYF
TRBV5-6,TRBJ1-2,CASSLEASAGDYGYTF
TRBV14,TRBJ1-4,CASSQGITTQLFF
TRBV2,TRBJ1-6,CASSGTGWNSPLHF
TRBV9,TRBJ1-1,CASSSLGQGSEAFF
TRBV7-8,TRBJ1-2,CASSLDYKRLRRGYGYTF
TRBV7-2,TRBJ1-4,CASSLGQGTTNEKLFF
TRBV5-1,TRBJ2-3,CASSGLAGGITDTQYF
TRBV3-1/TRBV3-2,TRBJ2-2,CASMGTGRISGELFF
TRBV2,TRBJ1-2,CASSEQAYGYTF
TRBV7-7,TRBJ2-5,CASSLGGLAGVRETQYF
TRBV5-4,TRBJ2-7,CASSLGQLGPYEQYF
TRBV28,TRBJ2-3,CASSGRLQGAEDTQYF
TRBV9,TRBJ2-5,CASSVAPDREETQYF
TRBV27,TRBJ1-1,CASSFTGSRTEAFF
TRBV30,TRBJ1-2,CAWSVLGVTYGYTF
TRBV20-1,TRBJ1-4,CSASKQGATNEKLFF
TRBV5-6,TRBJ2-5,CASSLSGVETQYF
TRBV10-2,TRBJ2-7,CASSDLRESYEQYF
TRBV3-1/TRBV3-2,TRBJ1-2,CASSHPSTGRGYTF
TRBV6-1,TRBJ2-3,CASSESQGVTDTQYF
TRBV27,TRBJ2-5,CASSLRGGLAGGPQETQYF
TRBV4-3,TRBJ1-5,CASSQVRDIAQPQHF
TRBV5-1,TRBJ2-3,CASNRGEGTDTQYF
TRBV3-1/TRBV3-2,TRBJ2-7,CASSPWRGGFYEQYF
TRBV28,TRBJ2-7,CASSSGQGGTYEQYF
TRBV5-1,TRBJ2-7,CASRDQGAVYEQYF
TRBV5-4,TRBJ1-1,CASSPQGVAEAFF
TRBV29-1,TRBJ1-1,CSVDREAGCRTEAFF
TRBV14,TRBJ2-1,CASSRQTGGWGNEQFF